This is a list of T cell receptor beta chains from one sample in a study of PD-1 blockade in mismatch repair-deficient tumors. The method was immunoSEQ multiplex PCR; TCRdb's version includes in-frame clones alone and lacks a portion of them. This table holds under 75,000 clones, approximately 90% found once. The specimen comprised peripheral blood, sampled 52 weeks after starting pembrolizumab. These receptors came from an adult with mismatch repair-deficient cancer. Each CDR3 is given with its conserved first and last residue. The order of the fields is clone size, V gene, J gene, D gene, CDR3 DNA, CDR3 protein. D genes are given only for firm matches. The size of a clone is reported for some rows only, either as once, few or many, or as a class for expanded clones.

clone_size: .; v_call: TRBV5-1; j_call: TRBJ2-3; d_call: .; cdr3_nt: TGCGCCAGCAGCTTGGTTACAGGGAGCACAGATACGCAGTATTTT; cdr3_aa: CASSLVTGSTDTQYF
clone_size: .; v_call: TRBV2; j_call: TRBJ2-7; d_call: TRBD2; cdr3_nt: TGTGCCAGCAGTGAAGTCACTAGCGGGAGGGACGAGCAGTACTTC; cdr3_aa: CASSEVTSGRDEQYF
clone_size: .; v_call: TRBV10-1; j_call: TRBJ2-7; d_call: TRBD1; cdr3_nt: TGCGCCAGCTCCGGGACAGGGGTCTACGAGCAGTACTTC; cdr3_aa: CASSGTGVYEQYF
clone_size: .; v_call: TRBV19; j_call: TRBJ2-7; d_call: TRBD1; cdr3_nt: TGTGCCAGTAGTTCCGACAGGGGTGCGTACGAGCAGTACTTC; cdr3_aa: CASSSDRGAYEQYF
clone_size: once; v_call: TRBV6-6; j_call: TRBJ2-7; d_call: .; cdr3_nt: TGTGCCAGCAGTGTACAGGGTTACGAGCAGTACTTC; cdr3_aa: CASSVQGYEQYF
clone_size: .; v_call: TRBV4-1; j_call: TRBJ1-5; d_call: TRBD1; cdr3_nt: TGCGCCAGCAGCCAAGCTGCGGACAGGGGGGATCAGCCCCAGCATTTT; cdr3_aa: CASSQAADRGDQPQHF
clone_size: .; v_call: TRBV30; j_call: TRBJ2-1; d_call: .; cdr3_nt: TGTGCCTGGAGTGAAAGTAGCTGGGGGGATGAGCAGTTCTTC; cdr3_aa: CAWSESSWGDEQFF
clone_size: .; v_call: TRBV11-3; j_call: TRBJ1-1; d_call: .; cdr3_nt: TGTGCCAGCAGCTTCATGAACACTGAAGCTTTCTTT; cdr3_aa: CASSFMNTEAFF
clone_size: once; v_call: TRBV6-5; j_call: TRBJ2-7; d_call: .; cdr3_nt: TGTGCCAGCGGAGCTGGCTACGAGCAGTACTTC; cdr3_aa: CASGAGYEQYF
clone_size: .; v_call: TRBV21-1; j_call: TRBJ2-3; d_call: .; cdr3_nt: TGTGCCAGGGGAGCAGGGGGGTCAGATACGCAGTATTTT; cdr3_aa: CARGAGGSDTQYF
clone_size: few; v_call: TRBV19; j_call: TRBJ2-7; d_call: .; cdr3_nt: TGTGCCAGTAGTATCCCGGGTTACGAGCAGTACTTC; cdr3_aa: CASSIPGYEQYF
clone_size: .; v_call: TRBV27; j_call: TRBJ1-3; d_call: .; cdr3_nt: TGTGCCAGCAGTTTATCGGTGGGAGCTGGAAACACCATATATTTT; cdr3_aa: CASSLSVGAGNTIYF
clone_size: .; v_call: TRBV19; j_call: TRBJ1-5; d_call: .; cdr3_nt: TGTGCCAGTAGTATAGTAGGCCTATTCAATCAGCCCCAGCATTTT; cdr3_aa: CASSIVGLFNQPQHF
clone_size: .; v_call: TRBV29-1; j_call: TRBJ2-1; d_call: TRBD2; cdr3_nt: TGCAGCGTACTGGGGGGGAATGAGCAGTTCTTC; cdr3_aa: CSVLGGNEQFF
clone_size: .; v_call: TRBV6-5; j_call: TRBJ1-2; d_call: .; cdr3_nt: TGTGCCCCCCCACGGATTTCCTATGGCTACACCTTC; cdr3_aa: CAPPRISYGYTF
clone_size: .; v_call: TRBV13; j_call: TRBJ2-5; d_call: TRBD2; cdr3_nt: TGTGCCAGCAGCACCTGGGAGGGACCGGAGACCCAGTACTTC; cdr3_aa: CASSTWEGPETQYF
clone_size: .; v_call: TRBV25-1; j_call: TRBJ2-5; d_call: .; cdr3_nt: TGTGCCAGCAGTACCCCAAGAAGGGGCTTCCACCAAGAGACCCAGTACTTC; cdr3_aa: CASSTPRRGFHQETQYF
clone_size: .; v_call: TRBV2; j_call: TRBJ2-1; d_call: TRBD2; cdr3_nt: TGTGCCAGCAGATTCGGGACTACCTCCAATGAGCAGTTCTTC; cdr3_aa: CASRFGTTSNEQFF
clone_size: .; v_call: TRBV29-1; j_call: TRBJ2-1; d_call: TRBD1; cdr3_nt: TGCAGCGTTGAACCCCGGGACAGTCTTTTGGCTGAGCAGTTCTTC; cdr3_aa: CSVEPRDSLLAEQFF
clone_size: .; v_call: TRBV6-1; j_call: TRBJ2-7; d_call: .; cdr3_nt: TGTGCCAGCAGTGAACTGACCGGGACAAACTACGAGCAGTACTTC; cdr3_aa: CASSELTGTNYEQYF
clone_size: .; v_call: TRBV19; j_call: TRBJ2-4; d_call: .; cdr3_nt: TGTGCCAGTATGAAACAGCTCGGAGCCAAAAACATTCAGTACTTC; cdr3_aa: CASMKQLGAKNIQYF
clone_size: few; v_call: TRBV6-5; j_call: TRBJ2-7; d_call: .; cdr3_nt: TGTGCCAGCAGTTACGGCAGGGACCTTCGCGAGCAGTACTTC; cdr3_aa: CASSYGRDLREQYF
clone_size: .; v_call: TRBV9; j_call: TRBJ2-1; d_call: .; cdr3_nt: TGTGCCAGCAGCGTAGACACCTACAATGAGCAGTTCTTC; cdr3_aa: CASSVDTYNEQFF
clone_size: .; v_call: TRBV28; j_call: TRBJ2-7; d_call: .; cdr3_nt: TGTGCCAGCCGACCTTTATACGAGGGGGTCCTACGAGAGCAGTACTTC; cdr3_aa: CASRPLYEGVLREQYF
clone_size: .; v_call: TRBV2; j_call: TRBJ2-7; d_call: TRBD2; cdr3_nt: TGTGCCAGCAGTGATGGGGGGGAGTCCCCCTACGAGCAGTACTTC; cdr3_aa: CASSDGGESPYEQYF
clone_size: .; v_call: TRBV4-1; j_call: TRBJ2-3; d_call: .; cdr3_nt: TGCGCCAGCAGCCAAGAGGTCCTAGCGGAGGGGGGAGATACGCAGTATTTT; cdr3_aa: CASSQEVLAEGGDTQYF
clone_size: .; v_call: TRBV11-3; j_call: TRBJ2-1; d_call: .; cdr3_nt: TGTGCCAGCAGCTTAGAGGCTTCACAGAATGAGCAGTTCTTC; cdr3_aa: CASSLEASQNEQFF
clone_size: once; v_call: TRBV28; j_call: TRBJ2-5; d_call: .; cdr3_nt: TGTGCCAGCAGTGGGGCAGTACAAGAGACCCAGTACTTC; cdr3_aa: CASSGAVQETQYF
clone_size: .; v_call: TRBV9; j_call: TRBJ1-2; d_call: .; cdr3_nt: TGTGCCAGCAGCGTAGGACGACACTCTAACTATGGCTACACCTTC; cdr3_aa: CASSVGRHSNYGYTF